This T cell receptor beta chain was found in a study of T cell changes during pregnancy in multiple sclerosis. The CDR3 is made up of 14 amino acids. Trimming pared 2 bases from V and 5 bases from J, leaving 13 bases between. Germline V CDR1 and CDR2: SGDLS, YYNGEE. Method: immunoSEQ multiplex PCR; TCRdb's copy keeps in-frame clones and lacks some. The sample has about 13,000 clones, 85% to 90% seen once. V and J are TRBV9 and TRBJ1-1; D possibly corresponds to TRBD1 (5 bases). Source: CD8+ T cells from peripheral blood mononuclear cells, taken after pregnancy. The receptor comes from a female donor in good health, enrolled as a control in a pregnancy study. The CDR3: CASSVEGLGTEAFF. DNA of the CDR3: TGTGCCAGCAGCGTGGAGGGGCTAGGAACTGAAGCTTTCTTT. The whole variable domain, remainder taken from reference TRBV9 and TRBJ1-1, is DSGVTQTPKHLITATGQRVTLRCSPRSGDLSVYWYQQSLDQGLQFLIQYYNGEERAKGNILERFSAQQFPDLHSELNLSSLELGDSALYFCASSVEGLGTEAFFGQGTRLTVV.